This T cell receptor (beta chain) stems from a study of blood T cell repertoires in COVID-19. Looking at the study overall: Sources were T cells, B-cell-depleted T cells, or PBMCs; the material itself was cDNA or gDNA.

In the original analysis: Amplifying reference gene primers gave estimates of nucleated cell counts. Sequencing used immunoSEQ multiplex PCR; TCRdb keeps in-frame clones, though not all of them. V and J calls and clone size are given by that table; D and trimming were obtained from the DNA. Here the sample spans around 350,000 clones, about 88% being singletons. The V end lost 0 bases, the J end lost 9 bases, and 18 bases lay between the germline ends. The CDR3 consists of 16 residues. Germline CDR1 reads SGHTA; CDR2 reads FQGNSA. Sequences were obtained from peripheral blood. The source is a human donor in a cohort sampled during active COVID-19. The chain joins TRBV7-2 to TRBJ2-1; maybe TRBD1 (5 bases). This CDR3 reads CASSLAWSAGQGEQFF. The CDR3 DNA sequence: TGTGCCAGCAGCTTAGCGTGGTCGGCCGGGCAGGGTGAGCAGTTCTTC.